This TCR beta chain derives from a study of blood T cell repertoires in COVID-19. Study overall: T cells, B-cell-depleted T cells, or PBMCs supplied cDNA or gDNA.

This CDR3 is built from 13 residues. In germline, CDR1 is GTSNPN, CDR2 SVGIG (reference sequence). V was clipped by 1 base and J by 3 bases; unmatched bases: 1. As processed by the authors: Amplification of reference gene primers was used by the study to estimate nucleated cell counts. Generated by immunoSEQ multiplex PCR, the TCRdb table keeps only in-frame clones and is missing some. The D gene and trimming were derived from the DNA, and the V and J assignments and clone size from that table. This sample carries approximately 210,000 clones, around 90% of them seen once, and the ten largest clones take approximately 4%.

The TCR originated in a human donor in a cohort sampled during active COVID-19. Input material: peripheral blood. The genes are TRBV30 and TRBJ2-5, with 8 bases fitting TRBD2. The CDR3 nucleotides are TGTGCCTGGAGTGACGGGGGGGAAGAGACCCAGTACTTC. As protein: CAWSDGGEETQYF.